This T cell receptor (beta chain) was recorded in a study of T cells after yellow fever vaccination. This clonotype occurred many times. TCRdb re-called the 5' RACE reads through MiXCR, storing one row per CDR3 protein. The sample consists of hundreds of thousands of distinct CDR3 sequences, 7% to 10% of them appearing once. This CDR3 is 14 amino acids long. Germline V lookup: CDR1 ENHRY, CDR2 SYGVKD. V was pared by 4 bases and J by 0 bases, with 10 bases between. The sequencing here drew on PBMCs, taken approximately 40 days after the first yellow fever vaccination. This TCR was sampled from a man aged 18 to 29 who received the YFV17D yellow fever vaccine. This sequence joins TRBV10-3 and TRBJ2-7, with D possibly matching TRBD1 (5 bases). In nucleotides, the CDR3 is TGTGCCATCAGTGCCGTGCAGGGCTCCTACGAGCAGTACTTC. Residues: CAISAVQGSYEQYF.